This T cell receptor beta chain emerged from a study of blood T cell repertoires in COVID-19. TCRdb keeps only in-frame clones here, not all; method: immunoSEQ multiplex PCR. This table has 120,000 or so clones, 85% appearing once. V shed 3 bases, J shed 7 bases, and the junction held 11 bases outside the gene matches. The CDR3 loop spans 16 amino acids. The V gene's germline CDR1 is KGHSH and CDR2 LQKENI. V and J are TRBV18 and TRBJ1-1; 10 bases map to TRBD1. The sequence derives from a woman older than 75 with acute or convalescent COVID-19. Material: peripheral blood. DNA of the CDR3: TGTGCCAGCTCACCCCTCGACGGGACAGGGGATATTGAAGCTTTCTTT. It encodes CASSPLDGTGDIEAFF.